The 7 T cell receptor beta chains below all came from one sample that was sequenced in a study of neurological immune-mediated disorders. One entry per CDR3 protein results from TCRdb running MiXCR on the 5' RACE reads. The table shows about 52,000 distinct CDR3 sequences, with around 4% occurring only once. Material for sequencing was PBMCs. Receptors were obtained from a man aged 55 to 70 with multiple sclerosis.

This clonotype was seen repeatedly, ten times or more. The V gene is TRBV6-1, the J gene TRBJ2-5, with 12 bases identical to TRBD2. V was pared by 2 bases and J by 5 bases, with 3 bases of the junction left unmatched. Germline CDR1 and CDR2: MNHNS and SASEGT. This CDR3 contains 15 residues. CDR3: CASSELAGGPETQYF. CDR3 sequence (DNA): TGTGCCAGCAGTGAACTAGCGGGAGGGCCGGAGACCCAGTACTTC.

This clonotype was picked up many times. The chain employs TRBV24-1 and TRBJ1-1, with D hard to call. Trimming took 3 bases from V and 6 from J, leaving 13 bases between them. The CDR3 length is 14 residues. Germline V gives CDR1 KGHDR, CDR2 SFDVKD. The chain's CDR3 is CATSDTYIGAEAFF. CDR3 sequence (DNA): TGTGCCACCAGTGATACCTACATAGGTGCTGAAGCTTTCTTT.

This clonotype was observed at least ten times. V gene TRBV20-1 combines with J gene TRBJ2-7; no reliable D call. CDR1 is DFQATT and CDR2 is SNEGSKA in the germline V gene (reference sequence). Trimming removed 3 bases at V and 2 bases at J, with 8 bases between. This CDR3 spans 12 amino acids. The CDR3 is CSASGRTYEQYF. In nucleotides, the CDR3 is TGCAGTGCTAGCGGTCGAACCTACGAGCAGTACTTC.

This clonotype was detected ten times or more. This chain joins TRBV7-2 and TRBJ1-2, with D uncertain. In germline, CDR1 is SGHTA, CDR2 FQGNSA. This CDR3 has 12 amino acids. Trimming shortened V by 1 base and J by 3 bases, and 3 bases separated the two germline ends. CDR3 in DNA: TGTGCCAGCAGCTTAGGGTACTATGGCTACACCTTC. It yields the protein CASSLGYYGYTF. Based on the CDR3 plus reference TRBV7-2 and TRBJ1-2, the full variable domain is GAGVSQSPSNKVTEKGKDVELRCDPISGHTALYWYRQSLGQGLEFLIYFQGNSAPDKSGLPSDRFSAERTGGSVSTLTIQRTQQEDSAVYLCASSLGYYGYTFGSGTRLTVV.

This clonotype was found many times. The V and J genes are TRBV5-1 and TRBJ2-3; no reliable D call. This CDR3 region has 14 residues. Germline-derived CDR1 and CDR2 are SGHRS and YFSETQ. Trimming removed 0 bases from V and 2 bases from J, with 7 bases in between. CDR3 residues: CASSLAASTDTQYF. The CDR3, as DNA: TGCGCCAGCAGCTTGGCCGCTTCCACAGATACGCAGTATTTT.

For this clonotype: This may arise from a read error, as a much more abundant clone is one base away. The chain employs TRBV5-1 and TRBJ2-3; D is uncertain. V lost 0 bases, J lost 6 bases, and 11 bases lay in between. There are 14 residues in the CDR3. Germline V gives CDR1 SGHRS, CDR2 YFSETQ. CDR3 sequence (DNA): TGCGCCAGCAGCTTGGAACATCAACAGGATACGCAGTATTTT. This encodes CASSLEHQQDTQYF.

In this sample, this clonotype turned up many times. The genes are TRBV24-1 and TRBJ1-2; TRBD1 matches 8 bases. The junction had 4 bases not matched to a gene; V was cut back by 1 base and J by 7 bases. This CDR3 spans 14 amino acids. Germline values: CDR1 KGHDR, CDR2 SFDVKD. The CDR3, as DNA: TGTGCCACCAGTGATTTCCGGGGGACAGGTGGCTACACCTTC. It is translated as CATSDFRGTGGYTF.